Reported below is one TCR beta chain. The antigen this receptor binds is unknown. Qualities for individual bases were not recorded, and no much larger clone is one base off. This specimen belongs to a study of blood T cell repertoires in COVID-19 (dated by TCRdb to 2018 to 2020). In the study overall: The collaborator samples originated in the United States, Italy and Spain and spanned the acute and convalescent phases of COVID-19. The material from the prospective study consisted of cDNA or gDNA derived from T cells, B-cell-depleted T cells, or PBMCs. Subjects who had been exposed to COVID-19, were actively infected with it, or had recovered from it provided the deeply sampled blood TCRbeta repertoires that made up the dataset. The repertoires were made available in a free public database intended to serve as a resource for research on the immune response to SARS-CoV-2. Samples came from the ongoing ImmuneRACE study (first 160 participants) plus 1,254 subjects from 6 global collaborators. Nearly every sample came with metadata listing a de-identified subject ID, COVID-19 status, age in years and sex. Where HLA class I and class II types were available, the types were taken from metadata supplied by the sample provider, not from assay-based typing.

The immunoSEQ Assay, a bias-controlled multiplex PCR, was used to amplify TCRbeta CDR3 regions from genomic DNA. The authors' analysis ran thus. Nucleated cell counts per sample were estimated from amplification of reference gene primers within the assay. To quantify the absolute abundance of each unique TCRbeta CDR3 rearrangement, sequence reads were collapsed and filtered. For each sample, productive Simpson clonality was calculated as the square root of Simpson's diversity index across productive rearrangements. TCRdb limited this immuneACCESS table to in-frame rearrangements with V and J called. A share of clones is missing; checked studies link under half to unresolved V genes, and the rest is unexplained. V and J calls and clone size are as listed in that table; D and trimming were resolved from the DNA. This sample has approximately 210,000 clones in its table, and approximately 82% of those were observed once. About 8.1% of the sample is in the top ten clones.

Trimming takes 8 bases from V and 3 bases from J, and the germline ends sit 16 bases apart. For CDR1 and CDR2, the germline V gene lists MGHDK and SYGVNS. The CDR3 contains 14 residues, cysteine and phenylalanine counted. The entry retains the CDR3 DNA only, 42 bases that are in frame from base 1. The investigation overall reported the following: The quantity of clinical and demographic metadata differed by source and by participant and was supplied without curation.

The collaborating institutions used their own protocols to collect whole blood in K2EDTA tubes. For TCRbeta analysis, collaborators shipped samples as frozen whole blood, isolated PBMCs, or DNA extracted from either of those sample types. Input material: peripheral blood. The chain was built from TRBV25-1 and TRBJ2-5; a weak D assignment points to TRBD2 (6 bases agree). The receptor comes from a woman aged 45-60 years with acute or convalescent COVID-19. The sequenced DNA: TGTGCCAGCGGAGGGCTTAAGATAAAAGAGACCCAGTACTTC. This gives the protein CASGGLKIKETQYF.